The 9 T cell receptor beta chains presented below share a single source sample, sequenced in a study of blood T cell repertoires in COVID-19. Libraries were prepared by immunoSEQ multiplex PCR; TCRdb keeps only in-frame clonotypes and omits some of them. Here the sample spans almost 85,000 clones, approximately 82% being singletons. The sequencing input was peripheral blood. The receptors come from a man older than 75 with active or convalescent COVID-19.

J is TRBJ1-5 and V is TRBV19; D is unresolved. The CDR3 length is 15 residues. CDR1 LNHDA and CDR2 SQIVND come from the germline V gene (reference sequence). Trimming stripped 1 base from V and 1 base from J, with 8 bases between. The CDR3 protein is CASSIGLRSNQPQHF. The CDR3 DNA reads as TGTGCCAGTAGTATAGGACTGAGAAGCAATCAGCCCCAGCATTTT.

The CDR3 here is CASSQGGALEAFF. For the CDR3, the DNA is TGTGCCAGCAGCCAAGGAGGCGCGCTTGAAGCTTTCTTT. The rearrangement links TRBV3-1 (or the pseudogene TRBV3-2) to TRBJ1-1; D unresolved. V shed 1 base and J shed 7 bases, with 10 bases lying between them. This CDR3 region has 13 residues. CDR1 is LGHDT, CDR2 YNNKEL, per germline (reference sequence).

This chain links TRBV30 with TRBJ1-2; unclear D gene. Germline assignment: CDR1 GTSNPN and CDR2 SVGIG (reference sequence). CDR3 length equals 14 residues. Trimming took off 2 bases at V and 2 bases at J, with 12 bases between the two ends. The CDR3 protein is CAWSTATVNYGYTF. The CDR3 region has the DNA TGTGCCTGGAGTACCGCTACGGTCAACTATGGCTACACCTTC.

Written as DNA, the CDR3 is TGTGCCAGCACCCTAGCGGGAGTCAGCACAGATACGCAGTATTTT. Translation gives CASTLAGVSTDTQYF. The genes are TRBV6-5 and TRBJ2-3, with 10 bases identical to TRBD2. Trimming cost V 7 bases and J 0 bases; bases outside gene matches: 4. CDR3 length equals 15 residues. Germline assignment: CDR1 MNHEY and CDR2 SVGAGI.

The rearrangement joins TRBV2 to TRBJ1-6, with 9 bases identical to TRBD1. Unmatched junction bases numbered 3, after V lost 8 bases and J lost 7 bases. There are 13 residues in the CDR3. Germline assignment: CDR1 SNHLY and CDR2 FYNNEI. The CDR3 spells CASGGQGNSPLHF. CDR3 sequence (DNA): TGTGCCAGCGGTGGACAGGGGAATTCACCCCTCCACTTT.

The J gene is TRBJ2-1, the V gene TRBV10-2; TRBD1 is a possible D gene (5 bases). Germline V gene data show CDR1 as WSHSY and CDR2 as SAAADI. CDR3 length: 11 amino acids. V lost 8 bases and J 9 bases, leaving 11 bases between the germline ends. This chain's CDR3 is CASGQRSEQFF. The DNA of the CDR3 is TGCGCCAGCGGACAACGGAGTGAGCAGTTCTTC.

V is TRBV25-1 and J is TRBJ2-5; 11 bases are a match to TRBD1. Looked up from germline, CDR1 is MGHDK and CDR2 is SYGVNS. V dropped 7 bases and J dropped 3; count of bases not matched to a gene: 13. The CDR3 is 17 amino acids. The DNA for the CDR3 is TGTGCCAGCACCCCGGATGCGGACAGGGGGCGCAAAGAGACCCAGTACTTC. Translation: CASTPDADRGRKETQYF. Using reference TRBV25-1 and TRBJ2-5 for the parts outside the CDR3, the full variable domain is EADIYQTPRYLVIGTGKKITLECSQTMGHDKMYWYQQDPGMELHLIHYSYGVNSTEKGDLSSESTVSRIRTEHFPLTLESARPSHTSQYLCASTPDADRGRKETQYFGPGTRLLVL.

In this sample, this clone turned up a few times. The chain uses TRBV6-6 and TRBJ1-5; D not certain. The CDR3 is 15 residues long. Germline V CDR1 and CDR2: MNHNY, SVGAGI (reference sequence). The V end was cut by 2 bases, the J end by 0 bases, with 8 bases between. CDR3 DNA sequence: TGTGCCAGCAGTTACGGTACTCATAGCAATCAGCCCCAGCATTTT. It encodes CASSYGTHSNQPQHF.

This clone was counted a few times. The chain joins TRBV12-3 or TRBV12-4 to TRBJ2-7; 7 bases line up with TRBD1. The J segment lost 6 bases and the V segment lost 7 bases, leaving 9 bases of the junction unmatched. The CDR3 has 13 residues. CDR3 amino acids: CASKAGGAFEQYF. CDR3 nucleotide sequence: TGTGCCAGCAAAGCAGGGGGTGCGTTCGAGCAGTACTTC.